These 24 T cell receptor beta chains were sequenced from one sample in a study of beta chain features in type 1 diabetes (dated by TCRdb to 2017 to 2018). Libraries were prepared through the immunoSEQ multiplex PCR assay. The High Capacity cDNA Reverse Transcription Kit was used to reverse transcribe all of the isolated RNA, meaning that expressed TCRB transcripts were what got sequenced. The table was pulled from immuneACCESS by TCRdb, which kept in-frame rearrangements only. Such tables lose some clones; where checked, under half of the loss comes from unresolved V genes, and the rest has no known cause. Counted in this sample were under 350,000 clones; under 8.5% of them appeared once. The top ten clones comprise over 0.8% of the sample. Material: central memory CD4+ T cells from blood. Receptors were obtained from a woman aged 18-30 years in good health.

This clone was detected a few times. The chain employs TRBV6-1 and TRBJ1-5; D is perhaps TRBD1 (5 bases). Germline V CDR1 and CDR2: MNHNS, SASEGT. V lost 4 bases and J lost 6, with 16 bases in between. The CDR3 is 15 residues long. The CDR3 DNA sequence: TGTGCCAGCAGTGGCGGGGCTCGCGGGTCTCAGCCCCAGCATTTT. Its translation: CASSGGARGSQPQHF.

V is TRBV4-3 and J is TRBJ2-3; no firm D call. CDR1 and CDR2 (germline): LGHNA, YSLEER. The CDR3 contains 14 residues. Trimming took off 1 base at V and 0 bases at J, with 5 bases between the two ends. The CDR3 DNA reads as TGCGCCAGCAGCCAAGCCTACAGCACAGATACGCAGTATTTT. Translation gives CASSQAYSTDTQYF.

This clone was detected only a few times. The chain combines TRBV27 with TRBJ2-7, with TRBD1 matching 7 bases. The CDR3 is 14 residues long. Germline CDR1 and CDR2: MNHEY and SMNVEV (reference sequence). V dropped 6 bases and J dropped 4; count of bases not matched to a gene: 9. CDR3 sequence reads: CASSQDRDLYEQYF. In DNA, the CDR3 is TGTGCCAGCAGCCAAGACAGGGACCTGTACGAGCAGTACTTC.

A few counts support this clone. This sample includes further DNA sequences coding for the same CDR3. The chain links TRBV27 to TRBJ2-5; D uncertain. Trimming took off 4 bases at V and 4 bases at J, with 7 bases between the two ends. This CDR3 has 12 amino acids. CDR1 is MNHEY, CDR2 SMNVEV, per germline (reference sequence). The CDR3 sequence: CASSSSPETQYF. CDR3 nucleotides: TGTGCCAGCAGTTCCTCCCCAGAGACCCAGTACTTC.

The chain links TRBV7-6 to TRBJ1-6; TRBD1 might be the D (5 bases). Germline lookup yields CDR1 SGHVS and CDR2 FNYEAQ. The V and J ends lost 5 bases and 7 bases respectively, with 18 bases between them. The CDR3 loop spans 16 amino acids. For the CDR3, the DNA is TGTGCCAGCAGCCCGAGTGGCAGGGAGCTCAATTCACCCCTCCACTTT. Encoded protein: CASSPSGRELNSPLHF.

This clone appeared a few times. The genes are TRBV5-6 and TRBJ2-5; D uncertain. Germline V gene lookup returns CDR1 SGHDT and CDR2 YYEEEE. The CDR3 consists of 13 residues. V was cut by 0 bases and J by 9 bases, with 12 bases left in between. The CDR3 sequence: CASSLGQAWAQYF. The CDR3 DNA sequence: TGTGCCAGCAGCTTGGGGCAGGCCTGGGCCCAGTACTTC.

This clone occurred a few times. The chain couples TRBV7-2 to TRBJ2-5; no definite D call. The CDR3 is made up of 14 amino acids. In germline, CDR1 is SGHTA, CDR2 FQGNSA. V gave up 2 bases and J gave up 1 base, with 8 bases separating them. The CDR3 DNA sequence: TGTGCCAGCAGCTTAAATCCTCCCCAAGAGACCCAGTACTTC. It encodes CASSLNPPQETQYF.

CDR3 in amino acids: CASREQGREGYTF. DNA of the CDR3: TGTGCCAGCAGGGAACAGGGTCGAGAGGGCTACACCTTC. The rearrangement joins TRBV6-1 to TRBJ1-2, with D possibly matching TRBD1 (6 bases). V was pared by 6 bases and J by 8 bases, with 16 bases between. The germline gives CDR1 MNHNS, CDR2 SASEGT. The CDR3 contains 13 residues.

The table lists this clone with many counts. The chain uses TRBV7-2 and TRBJ2-1; D call uncertain. The CDR3 contains 15 residues. V was pared by 6 bases and J by 3 bases, with 15 bases between. In germline, CDR1 is SGHTA, CDR2 FQGNSA. CDR3 DNA: TGTGCCAGCAGTCCTAATTGGGTTGGCTACAATGAGCAGTTCTTC. This sequence encodes CASSPNWVGYNEQFF.

This clone appeared a few times. V gene TRBV19 combines with J gene TRBJ1-2; the D is unclear. Germline CDR1 is LNHDA and CDR2 is SQIVND (reference sequence). CDR3 length equals 15 residues. V lost 5 bases to trimming and J lost 3 bases, with 16 bases between them. The CDR3 region is CASSDPRGDYYGYTF. The CDR3 nucleotides read TGTGCCAGTAGTGACCCCCGCGGGGATTACTATGGCTACACCTTC.

This clone was seen a handful of times. The chain employs TRBV5-1 and TRBJ1-2, with 7 bases fitting TRBD1. The CDR3 loop spans 14 amino acids. Trimming removed 4 bases from V and 6 bases from J; junction bases left unmatched: 9. The germline V gene encodes CDR1 SGHRS and CDR2 YFSETQ. CDR3 region: CASSQGGSLDGYTF. Here the CDR3 DNA reads TGCGCCAGCAGCCAGGGGGGCTCCCTTGATGGCTACACCTTC.

This chain links TRBV27 with TRBJ1-6, with D perhaps TRBD1 (6 bases). This CDR3 has 15 amino acids. The V and J ends lost 5 bases and 5 bases respectively, with 13 bases between them. CDR1 is MNHEY and CDR2 is SMNVEV in the germline V gene (reference sequence). The CDR3 sequence: CASSGTQGNNSPLHF. The CDR3 coding sequence is TGTGCCAGCAGTGGGACACAGGGAAATAATTCACCCCTCCACTTT.

V usage is TRBV6-5 and J usage is TRBJ1-1, with 8 bases matching TRBD1. With 6 bases clipped from V and 3 bases from J, the junction kept 3 bases outside the gene matches. Per germline, CDR1 MNHEY and CDR2 SVGAGI. This CDR3 spans 13 amino acids. CDR3 sequence (DNA): TGTGCCAGCAGACGACAGGGGTACACTGAAGCTTTCTTT. Encoded protein: CASRRQGYTEAFF.

The chain recombines TRBV13 with TRBJ2-3; no definite D call. The CDR3 has 14 residues. Germline V gene data show CDR1 as PRHDT and CDR2 as FYEKMQ (reference sequence). Trimming took off 5 bases at V and 0 bases at J, with 9 bases between the two ends. CDR3 amino acids: CASSRRASTDTQYF. CDR3 DNA sequence: TGTGCCAGCAGCCGCCGAGCTAGCACAGATACGCAGTATTTT.

This chain connects TRBV7-9 to TRBJ1-5; weak D call: TRBD1 (6 bases). Trimming took 1 base from V and 7 from J, leaving 14 bases between them. This CDR3 comprises 15 residues. Germline CDR1 reads SEHNR; CDR2 reads FQNEAQ (reference sequence). This CDR3 is CASSLEGGGGQPQHF. In DNA, the CDR3 is TGTGCCAGCAGCTTAGAAGGAGGGGGAGGGCAGCCCCAGCATTTT.

This clone came up a few times. The chain recombines TRBV19 with TRBJ2-5, with D perhaps TRBD1 or TRBD2 (6 bases each). The CDR3 has 16 residues. V was shortened by 7 bases and J by 5 bases, with 23 bases between the two germline ends. The V gene's germline CDR1 is LNHDA and CDR2 SQIVND (reference sequence). CDR3 amino acids: CASTPHPGARGETQYF. The CDR3 DNA reads as TGTGCCAGTACCCCGCATCCGGGGGCAAGAGGGGAGACCCAGTACTTC.

As for this clone: The identical CDR3 is also encoded by other nucleotide sequences in the sample. The V and J genes are TRBV20-1 and TRBJ1-3; D call uncertain. The germline V gene encodes CDR1 DFQATT and CDR2 SNEGSKA (reference sequence). The length of the CDR3 is 11 residues. V lost 3 bases to trimming and J lost 4 bases, with 4 bases between them. CDR3 amino acids: CSARTGNTIYF. The CDR3 DNA is TGCAGTGCTAGGACGGGAAACACCATATATTTT.

This clone was seen ten or more times. V and J are TRBV14 and TRBJ2-5; tentatively, D is TRBD1 or TRBD2 (5 bases each). CDR1 is SGHDN, CDR2 FVKESK, per germline. V lost 0 bases to trimming and J lost 9 bases, with 5 bases between them. The CDR3 loop spans 11 amino acids. The CDR3 here is CASSQEGAQYF. CDR3 in DNA: TGTGCCAGCAGCCAAGAGGGGGCCCAGTACTTC.

As for this clone: Within the sample, other DNA sequences also encode this same CDR3. The CDR3 spells CASSPTGTRSYNEQFF. CDR3 nucleotide sequence: TGTGCCAGCTCACCGACAGGGACCAGGTCCTACAATGAGCAGTTCTTC. The chain combines TRBV18 with TRBJ2-1; TRBD1 agrees at 7 bases. The CDR3 is 16 amino acids. Germline V gives CDR1 KGHSH, CDR2 LQKENI. The trim removed 3 bases at V and 1 base at J, leaving 6 bases unmatched. Looking up the rest from reference TRBV18 and TRBJ2-1 gives the full variable domain: NAGVMQNPRHLVRRRGQEARLRCSPMKGHSHVYWYRQLPEEGLKFMVYLQKENIIDESGMPKERFSAEFPKEGPSILRIQQVVRGDSAAYFCASSPTGTRSYNEQFFGPGTRLTVL.

The gene calls are TRBV4-2 and TRBJ2-1; D unresolved. The germline V and J ends were trimmed by 0 bases and 4 bases, with 13 bases remaining between them. The CDR3 is 16 residues long. The germline gives CDR1 LGHNA, CDR2 YNFKEQ. The CDR3 spells CASSQESSGIYNEQFF. The CDR3 DNA sequence: TGTGCCAGCAGCCAAGAGTCTAGTGGCATATACAATGAGCAGTTCTTC.

This clone has a handful of counts. The chain has TRBV7-9 and TRBJ1-2; possibly TRBD1 for D (5 bases). The CDR3 has 13 amino acids. Trimming cost V 1 base and J 7 bases, with 10 bases left between them. Germline lookup yields CDR1 SEHNR and CDR2 FQNEAQ (reference sequence). The CDR3 DNA sequence: TGTGCCAGCAGCTTAGGGCGAGGGGTTGGCTACACCTTC. Amino acids: CASSLGRGVGYTF.

This clone came up a few times. The chain recombines TRBV6-1 with TRBJ2-1, with 7 positions matching TRBD1. The germline V gene encodes CDR1 MNHNS and CDR2 SASEGT. There are 14 residues in the CDR3. V shed 5 bases and J 7 bases; nucleotides not matched to a gene: 8. The CDR3 here is CASSSGQRRNEQFF. The CDR3 DNA reads as TGTGCCAGCAGTTCGGGACAGAGAAGGAATGAGCAGTTCTTC.

This clone has only a few counts. The chain carries TRBV7-2 and TRBJ2-1, with 9 bases lining up with TRBD2. This CDR3 is 15 amino acids long. After removal of 5 bases from V and 8 bases from J, the junction contained 10 bases not matched to a gene. Per germline, CDR1 SGHTA and CDR2 FQGNSA. CDR3 residues: CASSQAGGGGDEQFF. The CDR3 DNA sequence: TGTGCCAGCAGCCAAGCGGGAGGAGGAGGCGATGAGCAGTTCTTC.

In this sample, this clone turned up many times. The V and J genes are TRBV18 and TRBJ1-2; TRBD1 aligns across 10 bases. The CDR3 length is 16 residues. Per germline, CDR1 KGHSH and CDR2 LQKENI. V was clipped by 1 base and J by 3 bases; unmatched bases: 5. CDR3 loop: CASSPRGTGVHYGYTF. CDR3 DNA sequence: TGTGCCAGCTCACCACGTGGGACAGGGGTTCACTATGGCTACACCTTC.